This T cell receptor (beta chain) was obtained from a study of cytomegalovirus exposure and HLA in healthy donors. The wider study: Earlier results showed almost 120 million unique TCR beta sequences derived from roughly 180 million T cells. Findings of the study overall: Analysis performed later found 16,000 or so TCR beta sequences associated with HLA alleles at 0.05 false discovery rate. Cytomegalovirus-associated TCR beta chains were listed, numbering some 150. Most TCRs appeared rarely, but some public TCRs recurred in many donors.

Use of 60 Vbeta and 13 Jbeta primers characterized the PCR. Measured with immunoSEQ multiplex PCR; TCRdb has only the in-frame clones, and not every one. The data show about 140,000 clones, roughly 80% seen once. This clone has more than one count but fewer than ten. Its antigen remains unidentified. The germline CDR1 and CDR2 sequences are MGHRA and YSYEKL. CDR3 size: 15 residues. V gave up 1 base and J gave up 4 bases, with 11 bases separating them. The sequencing input was PBMCs. The receptor was isolated from a man aged 40-55 years in good health and CMV-seropositive. V gene TRBV4-1 combines with J gene TRBJ1-3, with D tentatively TRBD1 (5 bases). In nucleotides, the CDR3 is TGCGCCAGCAGCCAAGCCGGGGGATGGGGAAACACCATATATTTT. Amino acids: CASSQAGGWGNTIYF.